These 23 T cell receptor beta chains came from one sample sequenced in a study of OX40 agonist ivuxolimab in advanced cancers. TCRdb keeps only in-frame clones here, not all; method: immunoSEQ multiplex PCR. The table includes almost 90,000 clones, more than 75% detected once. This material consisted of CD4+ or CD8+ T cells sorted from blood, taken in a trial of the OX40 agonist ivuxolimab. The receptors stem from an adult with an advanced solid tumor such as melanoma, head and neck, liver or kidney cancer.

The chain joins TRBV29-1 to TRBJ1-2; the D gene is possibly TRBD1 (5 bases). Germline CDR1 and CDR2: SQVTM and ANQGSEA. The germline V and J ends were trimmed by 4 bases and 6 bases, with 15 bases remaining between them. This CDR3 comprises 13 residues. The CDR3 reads CSVVNQGTNGYTF. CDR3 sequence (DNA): TGCAGCGTTGTTAATCAGGGAACCAATGGCTACACCTTC.

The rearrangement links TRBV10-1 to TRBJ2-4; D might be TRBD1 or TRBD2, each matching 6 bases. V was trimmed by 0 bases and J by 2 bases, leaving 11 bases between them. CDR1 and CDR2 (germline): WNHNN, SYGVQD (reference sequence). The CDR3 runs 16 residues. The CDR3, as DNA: TGCGCCAGCAGTGAGTCGCGTGGGGGGCCCAAAAACATTCAGTACTTC. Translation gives CASSESRGGPKNIQYF.

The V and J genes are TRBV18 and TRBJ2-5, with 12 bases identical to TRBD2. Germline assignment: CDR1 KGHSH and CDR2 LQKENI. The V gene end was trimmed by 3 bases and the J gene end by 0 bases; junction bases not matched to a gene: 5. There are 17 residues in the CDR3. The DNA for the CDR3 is TGTGCCAGCTCACCCTGGACTAGCGGGAATTACCAAGAGACCCAGTACTTC. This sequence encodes CASSPWTSGNYQETQYF.

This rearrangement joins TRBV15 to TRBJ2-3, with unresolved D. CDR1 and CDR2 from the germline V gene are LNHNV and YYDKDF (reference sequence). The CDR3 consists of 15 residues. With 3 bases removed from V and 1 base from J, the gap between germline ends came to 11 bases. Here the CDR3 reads CATSRQRMGTDTQYF. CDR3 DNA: TGTGCCACCAGCAGGCAGAGAATGGGCACAGATACGCAGTATTTT.

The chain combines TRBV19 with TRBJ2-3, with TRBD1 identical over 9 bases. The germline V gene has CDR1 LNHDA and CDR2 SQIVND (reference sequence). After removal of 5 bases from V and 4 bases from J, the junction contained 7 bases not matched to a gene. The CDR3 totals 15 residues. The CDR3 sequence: CASSPTGGISDTQYF. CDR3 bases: TGTGCCAGTAGTCCCACAGGGGGCATATCAGATACGCAGTATTTT.

Written as DNA, the CDR3 is TGTGCCACTAGAAGGGACGGACAAGAGACCCAGTACTTC. The encoded protein is CATRRDGQETQYF. The chain combines TRBV6-1 with TRBJ2-5; D is possibly TRBD1 or TRBD2 (5 bases each). CDR1 is MNHNS and CDR2 is SASEGT in the germline V gene. V was pared by 10 bases and J by 2 bases, with 14 bases between. The CDR3 has 13 amino acids.

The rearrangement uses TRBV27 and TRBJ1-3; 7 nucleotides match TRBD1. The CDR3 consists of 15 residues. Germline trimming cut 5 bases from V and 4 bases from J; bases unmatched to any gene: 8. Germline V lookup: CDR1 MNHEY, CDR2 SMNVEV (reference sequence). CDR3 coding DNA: TGTGCCAGCAGTCTTACAGGGGTTTCGGGAAACACCATATATTTT. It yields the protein CASSLTGVSGNTIYF.

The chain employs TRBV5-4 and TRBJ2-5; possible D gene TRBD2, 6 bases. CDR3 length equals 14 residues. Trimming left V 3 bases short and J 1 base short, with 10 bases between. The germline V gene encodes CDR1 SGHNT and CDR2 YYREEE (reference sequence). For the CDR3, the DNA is TGTGCCAGCAGCTCCTCGGGGGTCCAAGAGACCCAGTACTTC. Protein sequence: CASSSSGVQETQYF.

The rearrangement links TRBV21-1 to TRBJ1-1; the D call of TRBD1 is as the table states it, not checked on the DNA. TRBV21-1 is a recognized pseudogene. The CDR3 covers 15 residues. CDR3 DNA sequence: TGTGCCAGCGAATCTATGGGGGCTAGGATCACTGAAGCTTTCTTT. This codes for CASESMGARITEAFF.

The DNA for the CDR3 is TGCAGTGCTAGACCCGGGGGCGGCTACACCTTC. Encoded protein: CSARPGGGYTF. The rearrangement joins TRBV20-1 to TRBJ1-2, with a tentative D call TRBD1 (6 bases). V was shortened by 2 bases and J by 8 bases, with 9 bases between the two germline ends. Germline-derived CDR1 and CDR2 are DFQATT and SNEGSKA (reference sequence). The CDR3 loop spans 11 amino acids.

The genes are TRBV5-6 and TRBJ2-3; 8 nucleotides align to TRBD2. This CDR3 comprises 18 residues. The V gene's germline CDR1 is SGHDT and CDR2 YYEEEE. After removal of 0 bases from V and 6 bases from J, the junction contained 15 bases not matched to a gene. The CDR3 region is CASSLAQAGGSVLDTQYF. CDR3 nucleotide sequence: TGTGCCAGCAGCTTGGCCCAGGCGGGAGGTTCGGTTCTGGATACGCAGTATTTT.

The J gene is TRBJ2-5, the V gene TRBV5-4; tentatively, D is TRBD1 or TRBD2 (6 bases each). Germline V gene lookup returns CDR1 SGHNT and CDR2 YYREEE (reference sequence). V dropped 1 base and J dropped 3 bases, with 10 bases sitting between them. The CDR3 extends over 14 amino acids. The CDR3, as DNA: TGTGCCAGCAGCTTGTCGGGGGCCAAAGAGACCCAGTACTTC. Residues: CASSLSGAKETQYF.

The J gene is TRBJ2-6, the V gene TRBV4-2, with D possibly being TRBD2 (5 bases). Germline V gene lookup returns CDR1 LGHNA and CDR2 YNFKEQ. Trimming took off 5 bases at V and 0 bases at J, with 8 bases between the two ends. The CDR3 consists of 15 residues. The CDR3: CASSFRGSGANVLTF. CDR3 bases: TGTGCCAGCAGCTTTCGGGGCTCTGGGGCCAACGTCCTGACTTTC.

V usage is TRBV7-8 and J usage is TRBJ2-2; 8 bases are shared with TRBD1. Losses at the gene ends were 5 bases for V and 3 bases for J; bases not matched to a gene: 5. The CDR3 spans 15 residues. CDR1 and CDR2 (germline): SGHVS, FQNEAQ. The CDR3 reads CASSRTTGDTGELFF. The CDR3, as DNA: TGTGCCAGCAGCCGAACGACAGGGGACACCGGGGAGCTGTTTTTT.

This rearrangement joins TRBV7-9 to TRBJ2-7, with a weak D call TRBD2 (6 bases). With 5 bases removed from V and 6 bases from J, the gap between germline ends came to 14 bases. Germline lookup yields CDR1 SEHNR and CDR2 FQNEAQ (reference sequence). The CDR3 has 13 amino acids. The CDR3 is CASSPRVGGEQYF. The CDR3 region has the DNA TGTGCCAGCAGCCCCAGAGTGGGGGGCGAGCAGTACTTC.

The CDR3 DNA reads TGTGCCAGCAGCACACCGGGACAGGGTATAAAACGGGGGGATGAGCAGTTCTTC. It codes for CASSTPGQGIKRGDEQFF. The rearrangement joins TRBV7-6 to TRBJ2-1; TRBD1 matches at 9 bases. Germline CDR1 and CDR2: SGHVS and FNYEAQ. There are 18 residues in the CDR3. The junction had 19 bases not matched to a gene; V was cut back by 5 bases and J by 8 bases.

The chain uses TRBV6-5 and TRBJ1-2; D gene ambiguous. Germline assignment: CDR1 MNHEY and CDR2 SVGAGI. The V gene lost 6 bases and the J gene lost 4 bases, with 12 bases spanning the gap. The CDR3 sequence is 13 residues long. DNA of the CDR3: TGTGCCAGCAGCCCCGACGGGTCCTATGGCTACACCTTC. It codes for CASSPDGSYGYTF.

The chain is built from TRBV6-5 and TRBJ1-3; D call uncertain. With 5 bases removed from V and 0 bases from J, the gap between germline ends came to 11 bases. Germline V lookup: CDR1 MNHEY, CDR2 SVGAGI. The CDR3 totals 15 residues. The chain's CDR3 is CASSTTVFSGNTIYF. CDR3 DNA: TGTGCCAGCAGTACAACAGTTTTCTCTGGAAACACCATATATTTT.

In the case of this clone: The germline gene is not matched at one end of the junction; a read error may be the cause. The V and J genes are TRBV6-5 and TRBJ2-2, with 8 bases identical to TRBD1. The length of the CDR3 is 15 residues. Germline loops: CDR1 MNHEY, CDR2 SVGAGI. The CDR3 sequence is CASRPRTGNAGELFF. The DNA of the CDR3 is TGTGCCAGCAGACCCCGGACAGGGAACGCCGGGGAGCTGTTTTTT.

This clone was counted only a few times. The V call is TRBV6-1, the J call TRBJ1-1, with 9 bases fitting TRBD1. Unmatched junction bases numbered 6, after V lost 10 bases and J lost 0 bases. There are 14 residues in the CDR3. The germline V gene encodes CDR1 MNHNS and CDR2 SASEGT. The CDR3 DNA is TGTGCCACAAAGGACAGGGGTCTGAACACTGAAGCTTTCTTT. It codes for CATKDRGLNTEAFF.

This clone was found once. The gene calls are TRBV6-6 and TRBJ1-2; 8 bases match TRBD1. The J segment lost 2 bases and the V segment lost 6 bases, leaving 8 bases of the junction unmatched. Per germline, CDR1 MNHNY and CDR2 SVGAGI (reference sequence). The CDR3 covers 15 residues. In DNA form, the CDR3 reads TGTGCCAGCAGACTTGACAGGGGACAAAACTATGGCTACACCTTC. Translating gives CASRLDRGQNYGYTF.

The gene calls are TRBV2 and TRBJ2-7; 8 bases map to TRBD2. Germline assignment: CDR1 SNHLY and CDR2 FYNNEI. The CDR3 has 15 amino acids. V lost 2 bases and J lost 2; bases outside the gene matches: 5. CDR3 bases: TGTGCCAGCAGTGAAACCCAGCGGGGGACCTACGAGCAGTACTTC. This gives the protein CASSETQRGTYEQYF.

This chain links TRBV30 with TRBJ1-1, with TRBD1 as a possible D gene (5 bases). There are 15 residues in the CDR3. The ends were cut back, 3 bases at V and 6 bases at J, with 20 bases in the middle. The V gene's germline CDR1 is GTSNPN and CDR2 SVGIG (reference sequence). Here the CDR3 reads CAWSPRGVGVSEAFF. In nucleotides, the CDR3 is TGTGCCTGGAGCCCCCGGGGGGTCGGGGTGTCTGAAGCTTTCTTT.